This T cell receptor (beta chain) was sequenced during a study of blood T cell repertoires in COVID-19. Turning to the study itself: Specimens from acute and convalescent COVID-19 originated in the United States, Italy and Spain.

Sequencing was performed with immunoSEQ multiplex PCR; in TCRdb, only in-frame clones are kept and a portion is missing. The table has over 450,000 clones, approximately 91% seen once. Seattle's enrolled individuals joined amid active infection and were then monitored longitudinally. This CDR3 contains 17 residues. Losses at the gene ends were 8 bases for V and 0 bases for J; bases not matched to a gene: 11. The germline V gene encodes CDR1 MDHEN and CDR2 SYDVKM. This clonotype was obtained from a woman aged 50 to 60 with COVID-19, enrolled during active disease. This sequence joins TRBV28 and TRBJ2-5; TRBD2 matches at 11 bases. What was sequenced was peripheral blood. CDR3 protein: CASPWVAGGPHQETQYF. The DNA of the CDR3 is TGTGCCAGCCCCTGGGTAGCGGGGGGGCCTCACCAAGAGACCCAGTACTTC.